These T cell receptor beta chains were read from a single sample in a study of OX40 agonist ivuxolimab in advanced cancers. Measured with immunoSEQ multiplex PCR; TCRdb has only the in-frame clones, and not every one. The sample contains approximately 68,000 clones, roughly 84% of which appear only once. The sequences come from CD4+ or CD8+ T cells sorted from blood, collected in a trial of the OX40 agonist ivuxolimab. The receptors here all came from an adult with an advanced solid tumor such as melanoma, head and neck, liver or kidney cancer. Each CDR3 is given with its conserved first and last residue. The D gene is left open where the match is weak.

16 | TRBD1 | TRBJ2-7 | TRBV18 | CASSPAGTGGPYEQYF | TGTGCCAGCTCACCCGCGGGAACAGGGGGGCCCTACGAGCAGTACTTC
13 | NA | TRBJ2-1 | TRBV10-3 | CAISVGGYNEQFF | TGTGCCATCAGTGTGGGTGGCTACAATGAGCAGTTCTTC
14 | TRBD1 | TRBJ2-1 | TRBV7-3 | CASSLGTGVNEQFF | TGTGCCAGCAGCTTAGGGACAGGGGTCAATGAGCAGTTCTTC
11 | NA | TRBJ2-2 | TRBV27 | CASSGAGELFF | TGTGCCAGCAGCGGGGCCGGGGAGCTGTTTTTT
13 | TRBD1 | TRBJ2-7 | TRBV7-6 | CASSLGQGDEQYF | TGTGCCAGCAGCCTCGGACAGGGAGACGAGCAGTACTTC
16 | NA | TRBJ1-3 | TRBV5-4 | CASSEGGGSSGNTIYF | TGTGCCAGCAGCGAAGGCGGGGGGTCCTCTGGAAACACCATATATTTT
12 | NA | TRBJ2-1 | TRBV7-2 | CASSSPGNEQFF | TGTGCCAGCAGCTCCCCTGGTAATGAGCAGTTCTTC
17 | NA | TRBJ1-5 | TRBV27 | CASSSRLAAERDQPQHF | TGTGCCAGCAGTTCCCGATTAGCCGCCGAGCGCGATCAGCCCCAGCATTTT
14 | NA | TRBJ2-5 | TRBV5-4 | CASSLVGHRETQYF | TGTGCCAGCAGCTTGGTCGGACATCGAGAGACCCAGTACTTC
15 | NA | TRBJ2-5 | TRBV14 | CASSQDFRGRETQYF | TGTGCCAGCAGCCAAGATTTCCGGGGAAGGGAGACCCAGTACTTC